This T cell receptor beta chain originates from a study of T cell responses to AZD1222 COVID-19 vaccine. To note about this clone: What it recognizes is unknown.

Trimming shortened V by 6 bases and J by 0 bases, and 12 bases separated the two germline ends. Per the germline V gene, CDR1 is MNHEY and CDR2 is SVGAGI. This CDR3 has 15 residues. General study points: The peak T cell response came first, and repertoires were sampled only after it. Donors were chiefly white British, with a greater number of females, and clonal diversity was perhaps underestimated. Baseline serostatus was positive in only a handful of AZD1222 recipients.

The protocol was immunoSEQ multiplex PCR, while the TCRdb copy is restricted to in-frame clones and leaves out a portion. The sample includes about 73,000 clones, approximately 92% seen only once; the top ten take about 9%. The rearrangement joins TRBV6-5 to TRBJ1-3; no firm D call. The TCR originated in an adult who received the AZD1222 COVID-19 vaccine. Specimen: peripheral blood, collected 28 days after the second AZD1222 dose. CDR3 coding DNA: TGTGCCAGCAGGATTCGGTGGGGCTCTGGAAACACCATATATTTT. Protein: CASRIRWGSGNTIYF.